Listed here are 8 T cell receptor beta chains from one sample, sequenced in a study of tumor-infiltrating lymphocytes in primary liver carcinoma. Germline DNA was also extracted, and blood RNA was taken from unsorted whole blood. Making TCR beta cDNA involved roughly 500 ng total RNA and a constant-region primer. Modified slightly, ARM-PCR produced TCR beta libraries over three nested multiplex PCR rounds. A C-beta reverse primer and TRBV1-TRBV30 forward primers served in each of the first two PCR rounds, at 9 to 10 cycles apiece. One entry per CDR3 protein, called by TCRdb with MiXCR from the multiplex PCR reads. The sample lists 300,000 to 350,000 distinct CDR3 sequences; almost 60% were seen once. Input material: peripheral blood. The receptor set was obtained from a woman in her 30s with primary liver carcinoma and hepatitis B virus infection.

This clonotype was recorded at least ten times. This chain joins TRBV10-2 and TRBJ2-3; maybe TRBD2 (5 bases). Trimming cost V 5 bases and J 4 bases, with 13 bases left between them. Germline CDR1 is WSHSY and CDR2 is SAAADI. This CDR3 has 14 amino acids. For the CDR3, the DNA is TGCGCCAGCAGTTCCGGGGTCGGGCCAGATACGCAGTATTTT. Translation gives CASSSGVGPDTQYF.

J is TRBJ2-1 and V is TRBV6-5; 7 positions match TRBD2. The CDR3 is 16 residues long. With V trimmed by 9 bases and J by 4 bases, 15 bases remained unmatched. From germline, CDR1 is MNHEY and CDR2 SVGAGI. CDR3 loop: CARNPTSCQVYNEQFF. In DNA, the CDR3 is TGTGCCAGGAATCCGACTAGCTGCCAGGTTTACAATGAGCAGTTCTTC.

The chain recombines TRBV4-1 with TRBJ2-1; D may be TRBD2 (6 bases). Per the germline V gene, CDR1 is MGHRA and CDR2 is YSYEKL. This CDR3 is built from 16 residues. V lost 2 bases, J lost 5 bases, and 16 bases lay in between. The CDR3: CASSQREVYPHNEQFF. CDR3 nucleotides: TGCGCCAGCAGCCAAAGGGAGGTGTACCCTCACAATGAGCAGTTCTTC.

The V and J genes are TRBV6-5 and TRBJ1-3, with D uncertain. This CDR3 region has 15 residues. The germline V gene encodes CDR1 MNHEY and CDR2 SVGAGI. V dropped 6 bases and J dropped 3 bases, with 15 bases sitting between them. In DNA form, the CDR3 reads TGTGCCAGCAGGGAAGGGAGCGGAGGTGGAAACACCATATATTTT. It is translated as CASREGSGGGNTIYF.

Details on this clonotype: The junction departs from germline at one end; a sequencing error may be responsible. This chain links TRBV11-1 with TRBJ2-5; D remains unclear. Germline lookup yields CDR1 SGHAT and CDR2 FQDESV (reference sequence). This CDR3 has 11 amino acids. The CDR3 protein is CASGSNRALNF. CDR3 coding DNA: TGTGCCAGCGGCTCGAACCGGGCTCTAAACTTC.

This clonotype was seen a handful of times. This chain connects TRBV12-3 or TRBV12-4 to TRBJ1-5; tentative D call: TRBD1 (5 bases). V shed 6 bases and J shed 2 bases, with 14 bases lying between them. The CDR3 length is 15 residues. CDR3 nucleotide sequence: TGTGCCAGCAGCTCGGGGGGTATTGGCAATCAGCCCCAGCATTTT. Translation: CASSSGGIGNQPQHF.

On this clonotype itself: This may stem from a read error, because a much larger clone lies one nucleotide away. This sequence joins TRBV4-3 and TRBJ1-2; 10 bases match TRBD1. Trimming removed 4 bases from V and 10 bases from J; junction bases left unmatched: 12. Per germline, CDR1 LGHNA and CDR2 YSLEER. The CDR3 has 15 amino acids. The CDR3 nucleotides are TGCGCCAGCAGCCCCCAGACAGGGGGCGGTGGTGACTACACCTTC. It is translated as CASSPQTGGGGDYTF.

As for this clonotype: A clone one base away is much larger, so this may be a read error. V is TRBV4-3 and J is TRBJ2-1; 15 bases are shared with TRBD2. The CDR3 spans 15 residues. Germline assignment: CDR1 LGHNA and CDR2 YSLEER. CDR3 residues: CARSPGLAGGNEQFF. The CDR3 DNA reads as TGCGCCAGGAGCCCCGGACTAGCGGGAGGGAATGAGCAGTTCTTC.